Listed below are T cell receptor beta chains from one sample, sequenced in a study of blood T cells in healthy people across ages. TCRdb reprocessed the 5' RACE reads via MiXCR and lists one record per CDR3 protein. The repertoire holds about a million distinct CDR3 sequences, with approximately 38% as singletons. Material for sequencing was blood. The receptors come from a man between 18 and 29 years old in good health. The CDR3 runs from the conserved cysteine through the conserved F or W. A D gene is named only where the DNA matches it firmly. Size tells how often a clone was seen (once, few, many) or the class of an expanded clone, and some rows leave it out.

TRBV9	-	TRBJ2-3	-	TGTGCCAGCAGCGTAGACTGGCCGAGCGCAGATACGCAGTATTTT	CASSVDWPSADTQYF
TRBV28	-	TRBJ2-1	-	TGTGCCAGCAGTCAAAGCGGGTCTCCCAACAATGAGCAGTTCTTC	CASSQSGSPNNEQFF
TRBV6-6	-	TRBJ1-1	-	TGTGCCAGCAGTTCAGAGGGGGTGGACACTGAAGCTTTCTTT	CASSSEGVDTEAFF
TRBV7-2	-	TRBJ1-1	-	TGTGCCAGCAGCCCGCAGACAGTGATAAACACTGAAGCTTTCTTT	CASSPQTVINTEAFF
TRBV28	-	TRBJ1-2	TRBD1	TGTGCCAGCAGAACCAATCCGGGGACAGGGATCTATGGCTACACCTTC	CASRTNPGTGIYGYTF
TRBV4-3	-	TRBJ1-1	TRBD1	TGCGCCAGCAGCCCTAGGACAGGGGACCCTGAAGCTTTCTTT	CASSPRTGDPEAFF
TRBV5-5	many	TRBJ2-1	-	TGTGCCAGCAGCTCCTCAGGGGACAATGAGCAGTTCTTC	CASSSSGDNEQFF
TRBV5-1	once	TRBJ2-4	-	TGCGCCAGCAGCTCGGGACTGCCAGCCAAAAACATTCAGTACTTC	CASSSGLPAKNIQYF
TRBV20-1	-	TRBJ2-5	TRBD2	TGCAGTGCTAGTAGCGGGACTAGCGGGGGGGGCAATGAGCAGTACTTC	CSASSGTSGGGNEQYF
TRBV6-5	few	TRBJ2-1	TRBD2	TGTGCCAGCAGTCGCGGGGGGGCCACTTTTGATGAGCAGTTCTTC	CASSRGGATFDEQFF
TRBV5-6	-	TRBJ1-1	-	TGTGCCAGCAGCTTGGTCGTCGGGGGCCCTGAAGCTTTCTTT	CASSLVVGGPEAFF
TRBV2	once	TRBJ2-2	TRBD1	TGTGCCAGAGGACAGGCCGGGGAGCTGTTTTTT	CARGQAGELFF
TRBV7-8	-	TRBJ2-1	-	TGTGCCAGCAGCCTAGCAGGTAGACGTGAGCAGTTCTTC	CASSLAGRREQFF
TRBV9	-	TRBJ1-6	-	TGTGCCAGCAGCTTACGGGGGGGCAACTATAATTCACCCCTCCACTTT	CASSLRGGNYNSPLHF
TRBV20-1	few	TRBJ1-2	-	TGCAGTGCTAGAGATTTATCCGTACTATCGTCCTATGGCTACACCTTC	CSARDLSVLSSYGYTF
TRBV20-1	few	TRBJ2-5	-	TGCAGTGCTTCCCCAATCCCGTACCAAGAGACCCAGTACTTC	CSASPIPYQETQYF
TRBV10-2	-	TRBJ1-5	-	TGCGCCAGCAGAGCAGGGTCCAAGCAGCCCCAGCATTTT	CASRAGSKQPQHF
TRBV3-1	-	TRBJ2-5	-	TGTGCCAGCAGCCAAGAGCCTAGTCAAGAGACCCAGTACTTC	CASSQEPSQETQYF
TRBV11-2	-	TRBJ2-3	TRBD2	TGTGCCAGCAGCTTAGTGGGACTAGCGGGGGAAGATACGCAGTATTTT	CASSLVGLAGEDTQYF
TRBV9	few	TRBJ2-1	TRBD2	TGTGCCAGCAGCGATGGGACTAGCGTGGGGAATGAGCAGTTCTTC	CASSDGTSVGNEQFF
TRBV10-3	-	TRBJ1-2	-	TGTGCCATCAGTGGGGTTAGTTTTCCCTCGGACCCTGGCTACACCTTC	CAISGVSFPSDPGYTF
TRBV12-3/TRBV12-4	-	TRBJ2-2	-	TGTGCCAGCAGTTTGGCCGGGGGACCCACCAACACCGGGGAGCTGTTTTTT	CASSLAGGPTNTGELFF
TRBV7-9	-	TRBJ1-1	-	TGTGCCAGCAGCTTAGTTAGGAAGAACACTGAAGCTTTCTTT	CASSLVRKNTEAFF
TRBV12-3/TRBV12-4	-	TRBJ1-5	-	TGTGCCAGCAGTCCCGAGGGCAGGGACAGCAATCAGCCCCAGCATTTT	CASSPEGRDSNQPQHF
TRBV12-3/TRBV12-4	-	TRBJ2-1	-	TGTGCCAGTGGACAGCCTGGTAAAGAGACCCAGTTCTTC	CASGQPGKETQFF
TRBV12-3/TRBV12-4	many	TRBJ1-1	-	TGTGCCAGCAGTTTTGGGGGCGCGGACACTGAAGCTTTCTTT	CASSFGGADTEAFF
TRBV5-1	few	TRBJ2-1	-	TGCGCCAGCAGCTCGGTCAGGGGGGGCCACAATGAGCAGTTCTTC	CASSSVRGGHNEQFF
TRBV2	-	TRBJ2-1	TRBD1	TGTGCCAGCAGTGAGGTCCAGGGGGCTTTACTCAATGAGCAGTTCTTC	CASSEVQGALLNEQFF
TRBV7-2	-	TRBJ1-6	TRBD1	TGTGCCAGCAGCTTAGTCGCAGGGACAGTTGCACCCCCCCACTTT	CASSLVAGTVAPPHF
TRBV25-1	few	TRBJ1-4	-	TGTGCCAGCAGTGAAGGGGGGCGGCGTTGGAATGAAAAACTGTTTTTT	CASSEGGRRWNEKLFF
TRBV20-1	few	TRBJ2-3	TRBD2	TGCAGTGCTACTGAGCGGGGGGGCTCTAGCACAGATACGCAGTATTTT	CSATERGGSSTDTQYF
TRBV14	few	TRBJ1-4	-	TGTGCCAGCAGCCAAGATGTCGGATTTGAAAAACTGTTTTTT	CASSQDVGFEKLFF
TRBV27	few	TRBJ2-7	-	TGTGCCAGCAGCCGGACCCAGGACTCCTACGAGCAGTACTTC	CASSRTQDSYEQYF
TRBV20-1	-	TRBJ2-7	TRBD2	TGCAGTGCTAGAGGGGGGACTAGCGGGAGTCCCCAGTACTTC	CSARGGTSGSPQYF
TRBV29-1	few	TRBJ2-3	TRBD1	TGCAGCGTCGGCCGACAGGGGAGCACAGATACGCAGTATTTT	CSVGRQGSTDTQYF
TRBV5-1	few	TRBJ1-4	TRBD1	TGCGCCAGCAGCGTCTCCGGGACAGCCTCATATAGGGAAAAACTGTTTTTT	CASSVSGTASYREKLFF
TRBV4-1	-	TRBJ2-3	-	TGCGCCAGCAGCCAAGACCATAACACAGATACGCAGTATTTT	CASSQDHNTDTQYF
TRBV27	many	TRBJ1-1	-	TGTGCCAGCCGTGCGGAGATCGGAACTGAAGCTTTCTTT	CASRAEIGTEAFF